The table lists the clone carrying this T cell receptor beta chain with a few counts. This sample stems from a study of T cells in localized non-small cell lung cancer. V was shortened by 0 bases and J by 4 bases, with 12 bases between the two germline ends. The CDR3 runs to 15 residues. The germline V gene encodes CDR1 MNHGY and CDR2 SAAAGT. TCRdb keeps only in-frame clones here, not all; method: immunoSEQ multiplex PCR. The sample holds 1,700 or so clones; more than 25% are singletons and the top ten take roughly 13%. This TCR was recovered from a woman aged 35-70 years with stage I lung adenocarcinoma. Sequenced here: normal lung tissue next to the tumor, sampled before any cancer treatment. This chain joins TRBV6-8 and TRBJ1-1; maybe TRBD1 (5 bases). CDR3 sequence reads: CASSYSARGGTEAFF. CDR3 coding DNA: TGTGCCAGCAGTTACTCGGCCCGGGGGGGCACTGAAGCTTTCTTT.